This T cell receptor beta chain was captured by sequencing in a study of blood T cell repertoires in COVID-19. The junction had 5 bases not matched to a gene; V was cut back by 4 bases and J by 3 bases. Germline CDR1 reads SGHTS; CDR2 reads YDEGEE. CDR3 length: 14 amino acids. Study processing details: Nucleated cell counts were estimated from reference gene primer amplification. Assay used: immunoSEQ multiplex PCR; TCRdb lists only in-frame clones, some missing. That table is the source of V, J and clone size, and D and trimming were worked out from the DNA. The sample lists roughly 200,000 clones, around 89% occurring once.

Input material: peripheral blood. The receptor was isolated from a man between 65 and 80 years old with acute or convalescent COVID-19. V is TRBV5-8 and J is TRBJ2-7, with 9 bases identical to TRBD1. The CDR3 bases are TGTGCCAGCAGCAACACGGGACAGGGCTACGAGCAGTACTTC. This sequence encodes CASSNTGQGYEQYF.